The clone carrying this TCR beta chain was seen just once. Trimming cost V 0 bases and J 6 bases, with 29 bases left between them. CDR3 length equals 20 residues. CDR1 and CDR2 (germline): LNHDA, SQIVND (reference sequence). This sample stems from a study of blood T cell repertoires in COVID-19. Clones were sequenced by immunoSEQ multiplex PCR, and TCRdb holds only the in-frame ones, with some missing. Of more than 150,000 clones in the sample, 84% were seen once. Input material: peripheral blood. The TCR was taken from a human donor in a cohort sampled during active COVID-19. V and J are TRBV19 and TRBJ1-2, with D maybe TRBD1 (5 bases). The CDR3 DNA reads TGTGCCAGTAGTATAGATCTATGGGGGAGGGCCCCTCCTGTGCGTCATGGCTACACCTTC. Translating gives CASSIDLWGRAPPVRHGYTF.